This TCR beta chain was found in a study of T cells in Graves' hyperthyroidism and ophthalmopathy. Looking at the study overall: Blood was drawn when the patient was first diagnosed and still untreated.

Regions amplified from RNA transcripts were the TCR beta CDR3 regions. The TCR CDR3 first-round RT-PCR relied on the HTBI primer set. TCRdb analysed the multiplex PCR reads with MiXCR anew, one entry per CDR3 protein. The table has roughly 740,000 distinct CDR3 sequences, roughly 15% seen once; the top ten hold around 8.1%. The trim removed 1 base at V and 10 bases at J, leaving 7 bases unmatched. The CDR3 totals 16 residues. This clonotype was picked up many times. Its target is not known. Overall study findings and caveats: The blood repertoire included most of the expanded thyroid clonotypes above 0.001. Ophthalmopathy was model-predicted a median roughly 6.3 months pre-onset.

The sequenced material came from blood. This chain connects TRBV12-3 or TRBV12-4 to TRBJ2-1, with 13 bases lining up with TRBD2. The sequence derives from a man in his late teens or twenties with Graves' hyperthyroidism. Here the CDR3 reads CASSLVGRGLAGEQFF. Here the CDR3 DNA reads TGTGCCAGCAGTTTAGTAGGGCGGGGACTAGCGGGGGAGCAGTTCTTC.